The sequence of this T cell receptor (beta chain) was determined in a study of cytomegalovirus exposure and HLA in healthy donors. Both 60 Vbeta primers and 13 Jbeta primers went into the PCR. Here immunoSEQ multiplex PCR was the method, and the copy in TCRdb shows in-frame clones only, minus some. Among 150,000 to 200,000 clones listed, around 74% were seen once. The CDR3 covers 16 residues. The V segment lost 4 bases and the J segment 1 base; nucleotides outside the gene matches: 8. Germline CDR1 and CDR2: SGDLS and YYNGEE. The sample was PBMCs. This TCR came from a female donor in good health and CMV-seronegative. The chain uses TRBV9 and TRBJ1-2; 9 bases match TRBD1. The CDR3 DNA is TGTGCCAGCAGCCCGCCAGGGACAGGGATTAACTATGGCTACACCTTC. This codes for CASSPPGTGINYGYTF.